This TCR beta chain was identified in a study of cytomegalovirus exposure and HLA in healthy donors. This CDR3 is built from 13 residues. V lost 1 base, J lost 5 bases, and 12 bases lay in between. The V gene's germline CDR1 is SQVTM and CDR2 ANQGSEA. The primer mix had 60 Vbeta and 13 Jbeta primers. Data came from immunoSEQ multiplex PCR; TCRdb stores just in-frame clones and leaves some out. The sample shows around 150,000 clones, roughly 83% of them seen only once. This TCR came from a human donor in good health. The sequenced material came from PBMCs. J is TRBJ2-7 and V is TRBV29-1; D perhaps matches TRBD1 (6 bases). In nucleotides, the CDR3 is TGCAGCGTTGAAGTAAACAGGGCGGACGAGCAGTACTTC. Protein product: CSVEVNRADEQYF.